Included here is one T cell receptor (beta chain) sequence, with context. The antigen is undetermined. V dropped 4 bases and J dropped 1; count of bases not matched to a gene: 5. The CDR3 extends over 15 amino acids. CDR1 is MGHRA, CDR2 YSYEKL, per germline. The data stem from a study of CD8+ T cells in alopecia areata. Study details: Twice daily, treated patients received 5 to 10 mg of oral tofacitinib.

The study's findings and limits: Scalp samples also yield sequences of resident alphabeta T cells from normal skin.

After isolation, RNA underwent reverse transcription to generate cDNA as the sequencing template. TCRdb keeps only in-frame clones here, not all; method: immunoSEQ multiplex PCR. This table holds 61,000 or so clones, around 96% found once. V gene TRBV4-1 combines with J gene TRBJ2-5; 8 nucleotides line up with TRBD1. The sequence was collected from a human donor with alopecia areata. The sequenced sample was CD8+ T cells sorted from blood, obtained at week 0. The CDR3 sequence is CASSPGQGSQETQYF. CDR3 bases: TGCGCCAGCAGCCCTGGACAGGGATCCCAAGAGACCCAGTACTTC.